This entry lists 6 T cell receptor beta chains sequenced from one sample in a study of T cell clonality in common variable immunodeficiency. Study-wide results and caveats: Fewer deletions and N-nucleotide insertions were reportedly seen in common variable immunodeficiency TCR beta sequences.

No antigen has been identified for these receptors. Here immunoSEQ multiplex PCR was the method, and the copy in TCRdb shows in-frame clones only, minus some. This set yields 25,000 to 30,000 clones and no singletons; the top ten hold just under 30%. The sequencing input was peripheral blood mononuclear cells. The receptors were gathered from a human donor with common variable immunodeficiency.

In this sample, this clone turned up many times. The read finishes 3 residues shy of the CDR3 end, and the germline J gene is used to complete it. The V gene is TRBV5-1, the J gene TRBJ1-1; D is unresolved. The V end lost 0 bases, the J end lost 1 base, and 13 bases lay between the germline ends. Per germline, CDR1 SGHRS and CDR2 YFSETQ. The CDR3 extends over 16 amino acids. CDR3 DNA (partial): TGCGCCAGCAGCTTGGACTCCGCTTCCTCGAACACTGAA. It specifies CASSLDSASSNTE. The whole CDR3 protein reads CASSLDSASSNTEAFF. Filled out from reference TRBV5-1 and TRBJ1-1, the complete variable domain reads KAGVTQTPRYLIKTRGQQVTLSCSPISGHRSVSWYQQTPGQGLQFLFEYFSETQRNKGNFPGRFSGRQFSNSRSEMNVSTLELGDSALYLCASSLDSASSNTEAFFGQGTRLTVV.

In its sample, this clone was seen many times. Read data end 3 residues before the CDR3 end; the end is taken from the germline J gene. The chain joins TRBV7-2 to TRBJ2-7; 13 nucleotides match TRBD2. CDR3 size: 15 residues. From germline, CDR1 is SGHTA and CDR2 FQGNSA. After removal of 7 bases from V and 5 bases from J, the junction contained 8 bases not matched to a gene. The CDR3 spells CASTRTSGGVDEQYF. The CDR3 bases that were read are TGTGCCAGCACCAGGACTAGCGGGGGAGTTGACGAG. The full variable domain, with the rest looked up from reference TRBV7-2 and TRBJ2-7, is GAGVSQSPSNKVTEKGKDVELRCDPISGHTALYWYRQSLGQGLEFLIYFQGNSAPDKSGLPSDRFSAERTGGSVSTLTIQRTQQEDSAVYLCASTRTSGGVDEQYFGPGTRLTVT.

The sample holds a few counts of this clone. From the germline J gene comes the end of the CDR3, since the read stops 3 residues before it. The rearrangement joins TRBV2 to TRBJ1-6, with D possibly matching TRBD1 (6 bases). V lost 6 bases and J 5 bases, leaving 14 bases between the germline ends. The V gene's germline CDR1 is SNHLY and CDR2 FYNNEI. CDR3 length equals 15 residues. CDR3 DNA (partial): TGTGCCAGCAGCGACACAGGGTCTCATAATTCACCC. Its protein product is CASSDTGSHNSP. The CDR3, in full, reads CASSDTGSHNSPLHF.

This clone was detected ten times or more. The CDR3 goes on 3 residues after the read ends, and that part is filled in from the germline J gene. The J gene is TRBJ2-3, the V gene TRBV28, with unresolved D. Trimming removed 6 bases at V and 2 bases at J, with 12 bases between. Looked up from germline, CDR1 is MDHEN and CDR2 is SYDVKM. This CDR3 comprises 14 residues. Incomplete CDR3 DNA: TGTGCCAGCAGGGCAGGCGCCAACACAGATACG. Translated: CASRAGANTDT. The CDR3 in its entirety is CASRAGANTDTQYF.

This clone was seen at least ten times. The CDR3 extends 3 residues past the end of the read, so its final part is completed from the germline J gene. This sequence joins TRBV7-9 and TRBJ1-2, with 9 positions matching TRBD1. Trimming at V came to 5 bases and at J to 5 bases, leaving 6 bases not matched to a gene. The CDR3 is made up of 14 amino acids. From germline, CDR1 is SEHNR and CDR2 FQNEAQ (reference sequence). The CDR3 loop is CASSPTGGEYGYTF. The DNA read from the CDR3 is TGTGCCAGCAGCCCTACAGGGGGCGAGTATGGC.

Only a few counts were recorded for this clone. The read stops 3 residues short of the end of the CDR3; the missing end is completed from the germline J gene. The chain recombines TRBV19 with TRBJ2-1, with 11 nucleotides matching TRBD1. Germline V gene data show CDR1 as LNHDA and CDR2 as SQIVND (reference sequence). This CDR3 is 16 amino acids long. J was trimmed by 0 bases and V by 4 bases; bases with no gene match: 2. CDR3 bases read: TGTGCCAGTAGTACTGGGACAGGGGGCTCCTACAATGAG. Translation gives CASSTGTGGSYNE. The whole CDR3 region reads CASSTGTGGSYNEQFF.